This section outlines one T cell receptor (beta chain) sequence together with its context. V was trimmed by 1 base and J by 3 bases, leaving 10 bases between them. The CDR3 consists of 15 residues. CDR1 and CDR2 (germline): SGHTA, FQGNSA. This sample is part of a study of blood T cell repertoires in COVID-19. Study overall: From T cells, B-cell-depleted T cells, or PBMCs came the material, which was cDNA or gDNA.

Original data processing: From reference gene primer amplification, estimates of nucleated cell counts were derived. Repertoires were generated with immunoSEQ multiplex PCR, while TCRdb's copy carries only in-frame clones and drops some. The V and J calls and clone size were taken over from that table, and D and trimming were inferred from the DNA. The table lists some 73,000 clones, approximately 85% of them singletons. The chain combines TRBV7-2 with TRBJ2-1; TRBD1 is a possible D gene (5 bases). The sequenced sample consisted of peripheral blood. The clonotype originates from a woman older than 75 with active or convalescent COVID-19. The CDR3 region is CASSLVRGVYNEQFF. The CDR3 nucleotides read TGTGCCAGCAGCTTAGTTAGGGGCGTCTACAATGAGCAGTTCTTC.